This T cell receptor (beta chain) is drawn from a study of control samples from healthy donors and cancer patients (TCRdb year 2020). Library preparation was by the immunoSEQ multiplex PCR assay. TCRdb mirrors the immuneACCESS table, restricted to in-frame sequences. Some clones are absent from its copies; in checked studies, under half trace to an unresolved V gene, and the reason for the others is unknown. This sample holds some 51,000 clones; approximately 91% were observed only once. The top ten hold roughly 3.8% of the sample. This clone was seen just once. No antigen is known for it. Base qualities are not at hand, and no much larger clone is one base apart. Reading the germline V gene (reference sequence) gives CDR1 SEHNR and CDR2 FQNEAQ. From V the trimming removes 5 bases and from J it removes 11 bases, while the gene matches leave 4 bases of the junction unaccounted for. The CDR3 runs 12 residues from the cysteine to the phenylalanine. Only CDR3 DNA is held: 36 bases, read in frame from base 1.

The receptor was derived from a man between 45 and 60 years old in good health. Sample: blood. The rearranged segments are TRBV7-9 and TRBJ1-1, with 11 central nucleotides matching TRBD1. The DNA sequence follows: TGTGCCAGCAGCGGGACAGGGGGATTTGCTTTCTTT. Translation gives CASSGTGGFAFF.